Sequencing of this T cell receptor beta chain was carried out in a study of PD-1 blockade in classical Hodgkin lymphoma. Broader study findings: What caused the repertoire differences, perhaps disease activity or prior therapy, remains undefined.

Germline CDR1 is SEHNR and CDR2 is FQNEAQ (reference sequence). CDR3 length: 15 amino acids. V lost 10 bases and J 10 bases, leaving 26 bases between the germline ends. No patient escaped relapse after autologous stem cell transplantation, and brentuximab vedotin exposure varied. This clone was counted a few times. What it recognizes is unknown. Clones were sequenced by immunoSEQ multiplex PCR, and TCRdb holds only the in-frame ones, with some missing. The repertoire consists of around 70,000 clones, with over 55% occurring once and the leading ten covering just over 9%. Here the sequenced sample was peripheral blood mononuclear cells (PBMCs), taken before the second cycle of nivolumab. The origin of this receptor is a human donor with classical Hodgkin lymphoma. V and J are TRBV7-9 and TRBJ2-1; the D is unclear. The CDR3 DNA sequence: TGTGCCATCTGGAACGGCGGTTTGGGTAGTCGGGAGCAGTTCTTC. Amino acid sequence: CAIWNGGLGSREQFF.